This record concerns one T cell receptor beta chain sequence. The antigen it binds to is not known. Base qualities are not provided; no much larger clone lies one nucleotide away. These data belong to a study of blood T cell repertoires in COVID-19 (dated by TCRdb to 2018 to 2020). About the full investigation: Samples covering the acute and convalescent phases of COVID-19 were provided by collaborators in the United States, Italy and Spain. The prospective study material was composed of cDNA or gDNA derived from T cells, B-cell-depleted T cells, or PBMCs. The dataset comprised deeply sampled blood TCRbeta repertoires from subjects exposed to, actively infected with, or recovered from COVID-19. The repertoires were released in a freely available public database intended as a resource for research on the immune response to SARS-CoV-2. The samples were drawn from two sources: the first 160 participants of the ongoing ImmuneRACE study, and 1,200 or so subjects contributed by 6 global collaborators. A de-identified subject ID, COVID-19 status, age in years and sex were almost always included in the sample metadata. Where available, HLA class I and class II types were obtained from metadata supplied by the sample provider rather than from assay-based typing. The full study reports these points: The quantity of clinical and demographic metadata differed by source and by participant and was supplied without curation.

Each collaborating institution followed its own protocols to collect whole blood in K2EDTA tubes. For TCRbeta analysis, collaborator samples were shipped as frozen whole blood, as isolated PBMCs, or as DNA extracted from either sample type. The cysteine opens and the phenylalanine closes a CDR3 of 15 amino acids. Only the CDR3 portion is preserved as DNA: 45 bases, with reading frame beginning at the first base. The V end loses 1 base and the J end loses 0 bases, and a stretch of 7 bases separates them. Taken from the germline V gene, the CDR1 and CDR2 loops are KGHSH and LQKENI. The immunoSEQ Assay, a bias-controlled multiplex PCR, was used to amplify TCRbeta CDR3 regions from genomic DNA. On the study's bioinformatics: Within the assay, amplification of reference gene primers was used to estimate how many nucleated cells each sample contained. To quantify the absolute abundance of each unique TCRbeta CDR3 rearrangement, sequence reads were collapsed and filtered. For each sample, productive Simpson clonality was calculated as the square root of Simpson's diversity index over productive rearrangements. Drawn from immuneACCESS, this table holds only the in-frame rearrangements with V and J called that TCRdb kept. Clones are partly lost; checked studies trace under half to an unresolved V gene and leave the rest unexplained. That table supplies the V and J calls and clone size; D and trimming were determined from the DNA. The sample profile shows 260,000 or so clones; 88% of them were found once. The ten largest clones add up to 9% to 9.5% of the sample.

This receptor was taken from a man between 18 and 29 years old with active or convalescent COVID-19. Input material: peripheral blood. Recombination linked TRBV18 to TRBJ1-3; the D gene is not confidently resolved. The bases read TGTGCCAGCTCACCACAGCGGATCTCTGGAAACACCATATATTTT. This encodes CASSPQRISGNTIYF. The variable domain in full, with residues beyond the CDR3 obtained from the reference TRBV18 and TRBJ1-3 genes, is NAGVMQNPRHLVRRRGQEARLRCSPMKGHSHVYWYRQLPEEGLKFMVYLQKENIIDESGMPKERFSAEFPKEGPSILRIQQVVRGDSAAYFCASSPQRISGNTIYFGEGSWLTVV.